This T cell receptor beta chain was captured in a study of long-term antiretroviral therapy in people with HIV. Of note for this clone: What it binds is not known.

This CDR3 has 17 residues. Germline CDR1 and CDR2: LNHNV and YYDKDF (reference sequence). The junction had 3 bases not matched to a gene; V was cut back by 0 bases and J by 1 base. At survey level, the immunoSEQ assay was run in its v3.0 version. Generated by immunoSEQ multiplex PCR, the TCRdb table keeps only in-frame clones and is missing some. Seen here are 20,000 to 25,000 clones, about 90% observed once, and the top ten hold roughly 3.5%. Treatment of all HIV participants took place in the United States. Study conclusions and caveats: ART adherence, viral resistance and therapy changes went unrecorded.

This sequence was found in a woman in her forties or fifties with HIV. V is TRBV15 and J is TRBJ2-5, with TRBD2 identical over 12 bases. The starting material was unsorted PBMCs, obtained approximately 2.6 years after starting antiretroviral therapy. Here the CDR3 reads CATSRELLAGGQETQYF. CDR3 DNA sequence: TGTGCCACCAGCAGAGAGTTACTAGCGGGGGGCCAAGAGACCCAGTACTTC.